Following are 5 T cell receptor beta chains from one sample sequenced in a study of cytomegalovirus exposure and HLA in healthy donors. PCR was performed using 60 Vbeta and 13 Jbeta primers. Some clones are missing from TCRdb's copy, which holds only in-frame ones; the method was immunoSEQ multiplex PCR. Altogether 150,000 to 200,000 clones are present, more than 85% being singletons, with the ten largest covering under 2%. Sample: PBMCs. The origin of the receptors is a woman between 18 and 30 years old in good health and CMV-seronegative.

The chain employs TRBV5-1 and TRBJ1-2; D remains ambiguous. The CDR3 has 16 amino acids. V lost 4 bases and J 3 bases, leaving 19 bases between the germline ends. Germline loops: CDR1 SGHRS, CDR2 YFSETQ. The DNA of the CDR3 is TGCGCCAGCAGCCCCGGGAACTCCGGGAATGACTATGGCTACACCTTC. It encodes CASSPGNSGNDYGYTF.

This clone was counted only a few times. Sequence at one end of the junction differs from germline and may be a read error. The chain recombines TRBV6-5 with TRBJ2-3, with 16 positions matching TRBD2. The CDR3 extends over 15 amino acids. Germline values: CDR1 MNHEY, CDR2 SVGAGI. The DNA for the CDR3 is TGTGCCAGCAGTTACACGGGACTAGCGGGGGGGCCAATACATTTT. Its translation is CASSYTGLAGGPIHF.

V and J are TRBV30 and TRBJ2-5, with unresolved D. The last part of the DNA fits TRBJ2-7 better; the J call may be wrong. The CDR3 sequence is 13 residues long. Per germline, CDR1 GTSNPN and CDR2 SVGIG (reference sequence). CDR3 protein: CAWSFAVIYEQYF. The CDR3 DNA follows: TGTGCCTGGAGTTTCGCGGTTATTTACGAGCAGTACTTC.

The chain has TRBV5-1 and TRBJ1-4; D remains unclear. Germline V gene lookup returns CDR1 SGHRS and CDR2 YFSETQ. Trimming pared 2 bases from V and 3 bases from J, leaving 8 bases between. The CDR3 has 14 residues. The CDR3 reads CASSFSVPNEKLFF. CDR3 nucleotides: TGCGCCAGCAGCTTCTCGGTACCTAATGAAAAACTGTTTTTT.

This rearrangement joins TRBV10-3 to TRBJ1-3; D may be TRBD1 (5 bases). Per the germline V gene, CDR1 is ENHRY and CDR2 is SYGVKD. The CDR3 is made up of 15 amino acids. Trimming cost V 10 bases and J 0 bases, with 16 bases left between them. The CDR3 region has the DNA TGTGCCACCTATACCGCAGGGTTCTCTGGAAACACCATATATTTT. This encodes CATYTAGFSGNTIYF.